This TCR beta chain was obtained from a study of blood T cell repertoires in COVID-19. At the level of the study: Sites in the United States, Italy and Spain provided acute and convalescent COVID-19 samples. T cells, B-cell-depleted T cells, or PBMCs provided the cDNA or gDNA that served as material.

The germline V and J ends were trimmed by 7 bases and 0 bases, with 3 bases remaining between them. The germline CDR1 and CDR2 sequences are LNHDA and SQIVND (reference sequence). This CDR3 contains 11 residues. Authors' methods: Amplification of reference gene primers was used by the study to estimate nucleated cell counts. Sequenced by immunoSEQ multiplex PCR; TCRdb stores in-frame clones only, minus some. The D gene and trimming were derived from the DNA, and the V and J assignments and clone size from that table. Among 95,000 to 130,000 clones listed, around nine tenths were seen once. The sequence came from a human donor with active COVID-19. The donor label of this sample is uncertain. Material: peripheral blood. The chain has TRBV19 and TRBJ1-1; D is undetermined. CDR3 coding DNA: TGTGCCAGTATAATGAACACTGAAGCTTTCTTT. This sequence encodes CASIMNTEAFF.